This TCR beta chain is from a study of blood T cell repertoires in COVID-19. Study-level information: PBMCs, B-cell-depleted T cells, or T cells were the source of the cDNA or gDNA that made up the material.

Original methodology: Reference gene primer amplification gave estimated nucleated cell counts. The table came from immunoSEQ multiplex PCR; TCRdb's copy has only in-frame clones and leaves some out. V, J and clone size are those of that table, while D and trimming were read from the DNA. The sample holds approximately 210,000 clones, about four fifths seen once. The germline gives CDR1 SEHNR, CDR2 FQNEAQ (reference sequence). The CDR3 totals 17 residues. Deletions cut 6 bases from V and 7 bases from J, with 22 bases between. This TCR was sampled from a man between 35 and 55 years old who had recovered from COVID-19. The sample was PBMCs or T cells enriched from blood (not recorded which). This chain connects TRBV7-9 to TRBJ1-6, with D unclear. DNA for the CDR3: TGTGCCAGCAGAATGGGGAGAGGAGAATCTGAGAATTCACCCCTCCACTTT. Translating gives CASRMGRGESENSPLHF.